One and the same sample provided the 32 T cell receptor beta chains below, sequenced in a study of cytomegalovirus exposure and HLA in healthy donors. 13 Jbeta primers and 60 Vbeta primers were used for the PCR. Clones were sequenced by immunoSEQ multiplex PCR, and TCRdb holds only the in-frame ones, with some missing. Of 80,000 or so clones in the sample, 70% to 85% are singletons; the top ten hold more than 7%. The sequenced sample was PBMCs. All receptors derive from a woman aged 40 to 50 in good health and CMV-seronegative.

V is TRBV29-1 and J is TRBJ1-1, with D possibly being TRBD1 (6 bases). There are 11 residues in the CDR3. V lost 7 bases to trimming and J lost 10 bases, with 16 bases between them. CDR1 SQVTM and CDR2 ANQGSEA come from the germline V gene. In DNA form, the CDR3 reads TGCAGCGCTTGGGACAATGGTAGAGCTTTCTTT. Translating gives CSAWDNGRAFF. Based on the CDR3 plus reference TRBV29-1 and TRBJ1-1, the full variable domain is SAVISQKPSRDICQRGTSLTIQCQVDSQVTMMFWYRQQPGQSLTLIATANQGSEATYESGFVIDKFPISRPNLTFSTLTVSNMSPEDSSIYLCSAWDNGRAFFGQGTRLTVV.

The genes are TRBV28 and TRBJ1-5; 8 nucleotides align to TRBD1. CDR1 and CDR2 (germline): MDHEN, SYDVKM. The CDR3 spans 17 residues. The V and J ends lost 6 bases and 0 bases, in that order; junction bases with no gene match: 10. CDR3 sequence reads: CASRDRAFLYSNQPQHF. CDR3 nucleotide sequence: TGTGCCAGCAGGGACAGGGCTTTTCTATATAGCAATCAGCCCCAGCATTTT.

CDR3 loop: CASSQFLAGVTGELFF. CDR3 coding DNA: TGTGCCAGCAGCCAATTCTTAGCGGGAGTCACCGGGGAGCTGTTTTTT. The chain carries TRBV14 and TRBJ2-2, with 9 bases lining up with TRBD2. Germline CDR1 and CDR2: SGHDN and FVKESK. V shed 2 bases and J 4 bases; nucleotides not matched to a gene: 5. This CDR3 region has 16 residues.

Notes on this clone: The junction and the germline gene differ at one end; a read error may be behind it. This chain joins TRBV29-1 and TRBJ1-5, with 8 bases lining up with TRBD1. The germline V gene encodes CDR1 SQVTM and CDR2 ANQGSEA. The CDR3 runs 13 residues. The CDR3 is CSVEDRGFGPQHF. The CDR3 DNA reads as TGCAGCGTAGAAGACAGGGGATTTGGGCCCCAGCATTTT.

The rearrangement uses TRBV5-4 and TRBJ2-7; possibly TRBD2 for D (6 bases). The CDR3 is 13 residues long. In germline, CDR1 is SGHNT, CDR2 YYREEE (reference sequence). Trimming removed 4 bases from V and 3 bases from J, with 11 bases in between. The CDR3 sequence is CASSLGLNYEQYF. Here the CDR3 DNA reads TGTGCCAGCAGCCTGGGACTGAACTACGAGCAGTACTTC.

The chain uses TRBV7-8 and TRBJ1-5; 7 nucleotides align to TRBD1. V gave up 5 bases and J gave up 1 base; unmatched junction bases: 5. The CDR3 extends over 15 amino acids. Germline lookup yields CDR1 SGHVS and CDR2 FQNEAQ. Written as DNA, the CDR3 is TGTGCCAGCAGCAAAACGACAGGGAGCAATCAGCCCCAGCATTTT. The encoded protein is CASSKTTGSNQPQHF.

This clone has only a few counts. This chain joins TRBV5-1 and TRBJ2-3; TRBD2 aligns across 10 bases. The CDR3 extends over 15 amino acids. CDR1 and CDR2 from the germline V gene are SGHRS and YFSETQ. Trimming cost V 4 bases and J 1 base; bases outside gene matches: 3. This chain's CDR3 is CASSNGLAGTDTQYF. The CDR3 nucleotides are TGCGCCAGCAGCAACGGACTAGCGGGCACAGATACGCAGTATTTT.

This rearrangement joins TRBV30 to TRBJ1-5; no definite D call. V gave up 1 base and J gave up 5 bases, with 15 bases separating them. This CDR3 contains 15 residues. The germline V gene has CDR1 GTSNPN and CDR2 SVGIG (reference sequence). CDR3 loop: CAWSGKTPGHQPQHF. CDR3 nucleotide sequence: TGTGCCTGGAGTGGAAAGACCCCAGGTCATCAGCCCCAGCATTTT.

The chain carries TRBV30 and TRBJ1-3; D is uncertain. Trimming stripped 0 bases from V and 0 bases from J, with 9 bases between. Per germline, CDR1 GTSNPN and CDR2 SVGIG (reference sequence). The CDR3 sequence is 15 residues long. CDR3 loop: CAWSVAPTSGNTIYF. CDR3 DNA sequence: TGTGCCTGGAGTGTAGCACCCACCTCTGGAAACACCATATATTTT.

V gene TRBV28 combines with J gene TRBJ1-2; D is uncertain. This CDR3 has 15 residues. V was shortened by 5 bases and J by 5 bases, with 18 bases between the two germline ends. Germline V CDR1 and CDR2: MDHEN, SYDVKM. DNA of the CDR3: TGTGCCAGCAGTCCCCCTTCCGGCAGCGAATATGGCTACACCTTC. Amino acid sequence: CASSPPSGSEYGYTF.

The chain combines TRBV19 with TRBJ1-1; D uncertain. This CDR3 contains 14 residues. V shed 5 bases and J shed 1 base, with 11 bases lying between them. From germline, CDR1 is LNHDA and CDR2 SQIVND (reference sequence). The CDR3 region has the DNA TGTGCCAGTAGTCGTAGGAGTGAGAACACTGAAGCTTTCTTT. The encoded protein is CASSRRSENTEAFF. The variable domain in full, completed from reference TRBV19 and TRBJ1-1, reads DGGITQSPKYLFRKEGQNVTLSCEQNLNHDAMYWYRQDPGQGLRLIYYSQIVNDFQKGDIAEGYSVSREKKESFPLTVTSAQKNPTAFYLCASSRRSENTEAFFGQGTRLTVV.

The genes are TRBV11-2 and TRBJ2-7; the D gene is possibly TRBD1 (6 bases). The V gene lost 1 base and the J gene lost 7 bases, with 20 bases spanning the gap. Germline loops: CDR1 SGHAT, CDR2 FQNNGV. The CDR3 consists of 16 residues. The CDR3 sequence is CASSLAIDSAQGEQYF. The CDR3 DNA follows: TGTGCCAGCAGCTTAGCTATAGACTCCGCCCAGGGGGAGCAGTACTTC.

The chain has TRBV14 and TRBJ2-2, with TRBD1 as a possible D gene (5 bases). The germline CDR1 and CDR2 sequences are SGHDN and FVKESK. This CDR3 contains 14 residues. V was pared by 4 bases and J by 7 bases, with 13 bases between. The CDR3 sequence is CASSLGHWGGELFF. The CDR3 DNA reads TGTGCCAGCAGCCTCGGACACTGGGGCGGGGAGCTGTTTTTT.

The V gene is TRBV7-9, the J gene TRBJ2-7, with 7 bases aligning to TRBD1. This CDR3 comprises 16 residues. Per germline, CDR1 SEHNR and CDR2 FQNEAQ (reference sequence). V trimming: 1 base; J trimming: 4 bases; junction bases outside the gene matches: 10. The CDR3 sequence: CASSLGSRTGNYEQYF. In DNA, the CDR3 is TGTGCCAGCAGCTTAGGATCCCGGACAGGCAATTACGAGCAGTACTTC.

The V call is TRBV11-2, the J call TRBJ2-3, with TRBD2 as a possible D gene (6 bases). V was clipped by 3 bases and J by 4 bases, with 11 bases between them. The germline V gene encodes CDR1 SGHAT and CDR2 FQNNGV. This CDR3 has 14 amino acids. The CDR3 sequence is CASSFRGTADTQYF. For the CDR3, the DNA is TGTGCCAGCAGCTTTCGCGGGACCGCAGATACGCAGTATTTT.

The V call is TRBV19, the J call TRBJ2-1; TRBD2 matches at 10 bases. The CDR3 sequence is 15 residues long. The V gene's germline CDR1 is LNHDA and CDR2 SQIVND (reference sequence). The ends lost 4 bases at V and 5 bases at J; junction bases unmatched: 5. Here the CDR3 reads CASSTSGGGHNEQFF. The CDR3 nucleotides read TGTGCCAGTAGTACGAGCGGGGGGGGCCACAATGAGCAGTTCTTC.

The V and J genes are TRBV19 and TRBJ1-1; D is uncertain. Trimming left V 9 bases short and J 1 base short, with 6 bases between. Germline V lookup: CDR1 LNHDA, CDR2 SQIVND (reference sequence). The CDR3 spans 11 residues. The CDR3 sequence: CASLRNTEAFF. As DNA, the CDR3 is TGTGCCAGCCTCCGGAACACTGAAGCTTTCTTT.

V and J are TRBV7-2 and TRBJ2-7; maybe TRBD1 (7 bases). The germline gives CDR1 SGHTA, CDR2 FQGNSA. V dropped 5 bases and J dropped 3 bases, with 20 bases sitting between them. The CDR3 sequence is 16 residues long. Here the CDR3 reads CASSTPIGGGIYEQYF. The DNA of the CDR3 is TGTGCCAGCAGCACCCCCATAGGGGGCGGGATCTACGAGCAGTACTTC. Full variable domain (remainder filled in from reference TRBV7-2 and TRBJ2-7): GAGVSQSPSNKVTEKGKDVELRCDPISGHTALYWYRQSLGQGLEFLIYFQGNSAPDKSGLPSDRFSAERTGGSVSTLTIQRTQQEDSAVYLCASSTPIGGGIYEQYFGPGTRLTVT.

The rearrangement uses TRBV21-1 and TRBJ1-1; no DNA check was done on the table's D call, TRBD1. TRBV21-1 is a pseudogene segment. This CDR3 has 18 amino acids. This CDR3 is CASSKKRMGTGRHTEAFF. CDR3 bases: TGTGCCAGCAGCAAAAAAAGGATGGGGACAGGGCGACACACTGAAGCTTTCTTT.

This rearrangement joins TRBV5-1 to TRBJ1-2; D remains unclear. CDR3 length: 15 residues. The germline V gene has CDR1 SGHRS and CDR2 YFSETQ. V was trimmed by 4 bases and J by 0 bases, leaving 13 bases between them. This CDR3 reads CASSLNSLANYGYTF. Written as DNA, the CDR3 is TGCGCCAGCAGCCTTAACAGCTTAGCTAACTATGGCTACACCTTC. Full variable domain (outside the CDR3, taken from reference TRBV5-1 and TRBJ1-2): KAGVTQTPRYLIKTRGQQVTLSCSPISGHRSVSWYQQTPGQGLQFLFEYFSETQRNKGNFPGRFSGRQFSNSRSEMNVSTLELGDSALYLCASSLNSLANYGYTFGSGTRLTVV.

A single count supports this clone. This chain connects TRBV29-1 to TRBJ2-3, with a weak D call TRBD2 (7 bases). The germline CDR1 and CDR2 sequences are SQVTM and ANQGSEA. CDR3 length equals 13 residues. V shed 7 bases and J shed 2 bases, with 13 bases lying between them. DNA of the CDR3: TGCAGCGGTCGCGGGGGACACACAGATACGCAGTATTTT. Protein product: CSGRGGHTDTQYF.

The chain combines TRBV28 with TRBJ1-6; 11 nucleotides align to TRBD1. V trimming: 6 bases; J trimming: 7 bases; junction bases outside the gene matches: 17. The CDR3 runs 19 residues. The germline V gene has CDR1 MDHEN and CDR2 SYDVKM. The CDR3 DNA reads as TGTGCCAGCAGCGCCGCCGGGACAGGGGGACCATGGGGGAATTCACCCCTCCACTTT. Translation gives CASSAAGTGGPWGNSPLHF.

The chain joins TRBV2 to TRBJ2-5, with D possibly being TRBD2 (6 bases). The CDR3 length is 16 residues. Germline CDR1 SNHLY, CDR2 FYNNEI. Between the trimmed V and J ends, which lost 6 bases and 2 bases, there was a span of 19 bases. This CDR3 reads CASSSGGKSTQETQYF. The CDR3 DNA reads TGTGCCAGCAGCTCCGGGGGTAAATCGACACAAGAGACCCAGTACTTC.

The CDR3 sequence is CASSVRDHQGDEQFF. CDR3 in DNA: TGTGCCAGCAGTGTCCGGGATCATCAGGGGGATGAGCAGTTCTTC. The gene calls are TRBV2 and TRBJ2-1, with 7 bases lining up with TRBD1. The CDR3 length is 15 residues. Germline CDR1 reads SNHLY; CDR2 reads FYNNEI. Losses at the gene ends were 4 bases for V and 8 bases for J; bases not matched to a gene: 11.

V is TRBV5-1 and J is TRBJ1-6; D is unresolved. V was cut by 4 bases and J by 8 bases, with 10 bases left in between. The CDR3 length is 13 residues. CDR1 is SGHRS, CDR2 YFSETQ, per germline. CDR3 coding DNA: TGCGCCAGCAGCGAACGGGAGGATTCACCCCTCCACTTT. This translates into CASSEREDSPLHF.

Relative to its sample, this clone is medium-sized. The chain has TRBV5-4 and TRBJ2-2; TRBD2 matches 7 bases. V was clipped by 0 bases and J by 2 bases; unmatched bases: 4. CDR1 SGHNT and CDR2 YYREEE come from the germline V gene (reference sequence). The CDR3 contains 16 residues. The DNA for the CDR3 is TGTGCCAGCAGCTTGGAGACTAGCTTCAACACCGGGGAGCTGTTTTTT. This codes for CASSLETSFNTGELFF.

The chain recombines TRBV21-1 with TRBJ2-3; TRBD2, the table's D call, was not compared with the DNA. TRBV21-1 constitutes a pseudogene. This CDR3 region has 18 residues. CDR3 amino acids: CASSKCTSGSPLTDTQYF. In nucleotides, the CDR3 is TGTGCCAGCAGCAAATGTACTAGCGGGAGCCCTCTTACAGATACGCAGTATTTT.

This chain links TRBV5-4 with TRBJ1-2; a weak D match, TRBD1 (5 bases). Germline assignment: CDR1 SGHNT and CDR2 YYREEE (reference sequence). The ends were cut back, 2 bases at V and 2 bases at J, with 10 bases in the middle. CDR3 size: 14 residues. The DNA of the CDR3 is TGTGCCAGCAGCTTCGGGCAGGGAAACTATGGCTACACCTTC. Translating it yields CASSFGQGNYGYTF. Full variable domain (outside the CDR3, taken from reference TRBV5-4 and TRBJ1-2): ETGVTQSPTHLIKTRGQQVTLRCSSQSGHNTVSWYQQALGQGPQFIFQYYREEENGRGNFPPRFSGLQFPNYSSELNVNALELDDSALYLCASSFGQGNYGYTFGSGTRLTVV.

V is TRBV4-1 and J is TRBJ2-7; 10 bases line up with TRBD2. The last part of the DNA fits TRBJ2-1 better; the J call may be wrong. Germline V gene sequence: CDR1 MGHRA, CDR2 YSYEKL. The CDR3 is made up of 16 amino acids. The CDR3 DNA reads TGCGCCAGCAGCCCTCACCTAGCGGGGGCGGGGAATGAGCAGTTCTTC. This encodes CASSPHLAGAGNEQFF.

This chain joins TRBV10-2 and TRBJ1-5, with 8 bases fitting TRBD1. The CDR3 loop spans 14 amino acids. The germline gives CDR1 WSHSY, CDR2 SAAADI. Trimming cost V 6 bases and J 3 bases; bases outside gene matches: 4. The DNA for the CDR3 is TGCGCCAGCAGGCAGGACAGGGTCAATCAGCCCCAGCATTTT. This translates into CASRQDRVNQPQHF.

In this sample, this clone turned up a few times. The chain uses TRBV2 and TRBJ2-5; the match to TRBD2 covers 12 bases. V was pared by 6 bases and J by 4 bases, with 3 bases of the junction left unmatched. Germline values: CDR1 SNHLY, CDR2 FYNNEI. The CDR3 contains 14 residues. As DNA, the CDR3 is TGTGCCAGCAGGGAGACTAGCGGGAGAGAGACCCAGTACTTC. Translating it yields CASRETSGRETQYF.

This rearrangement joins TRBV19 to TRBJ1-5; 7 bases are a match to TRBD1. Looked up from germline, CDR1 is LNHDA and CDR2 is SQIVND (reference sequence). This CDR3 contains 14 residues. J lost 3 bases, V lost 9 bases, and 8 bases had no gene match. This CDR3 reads CASCPGQFNQPQHF. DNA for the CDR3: TGTGCCAGCTGCCCGGGACAGTTCAATCAGCCCCAGCATTTT.